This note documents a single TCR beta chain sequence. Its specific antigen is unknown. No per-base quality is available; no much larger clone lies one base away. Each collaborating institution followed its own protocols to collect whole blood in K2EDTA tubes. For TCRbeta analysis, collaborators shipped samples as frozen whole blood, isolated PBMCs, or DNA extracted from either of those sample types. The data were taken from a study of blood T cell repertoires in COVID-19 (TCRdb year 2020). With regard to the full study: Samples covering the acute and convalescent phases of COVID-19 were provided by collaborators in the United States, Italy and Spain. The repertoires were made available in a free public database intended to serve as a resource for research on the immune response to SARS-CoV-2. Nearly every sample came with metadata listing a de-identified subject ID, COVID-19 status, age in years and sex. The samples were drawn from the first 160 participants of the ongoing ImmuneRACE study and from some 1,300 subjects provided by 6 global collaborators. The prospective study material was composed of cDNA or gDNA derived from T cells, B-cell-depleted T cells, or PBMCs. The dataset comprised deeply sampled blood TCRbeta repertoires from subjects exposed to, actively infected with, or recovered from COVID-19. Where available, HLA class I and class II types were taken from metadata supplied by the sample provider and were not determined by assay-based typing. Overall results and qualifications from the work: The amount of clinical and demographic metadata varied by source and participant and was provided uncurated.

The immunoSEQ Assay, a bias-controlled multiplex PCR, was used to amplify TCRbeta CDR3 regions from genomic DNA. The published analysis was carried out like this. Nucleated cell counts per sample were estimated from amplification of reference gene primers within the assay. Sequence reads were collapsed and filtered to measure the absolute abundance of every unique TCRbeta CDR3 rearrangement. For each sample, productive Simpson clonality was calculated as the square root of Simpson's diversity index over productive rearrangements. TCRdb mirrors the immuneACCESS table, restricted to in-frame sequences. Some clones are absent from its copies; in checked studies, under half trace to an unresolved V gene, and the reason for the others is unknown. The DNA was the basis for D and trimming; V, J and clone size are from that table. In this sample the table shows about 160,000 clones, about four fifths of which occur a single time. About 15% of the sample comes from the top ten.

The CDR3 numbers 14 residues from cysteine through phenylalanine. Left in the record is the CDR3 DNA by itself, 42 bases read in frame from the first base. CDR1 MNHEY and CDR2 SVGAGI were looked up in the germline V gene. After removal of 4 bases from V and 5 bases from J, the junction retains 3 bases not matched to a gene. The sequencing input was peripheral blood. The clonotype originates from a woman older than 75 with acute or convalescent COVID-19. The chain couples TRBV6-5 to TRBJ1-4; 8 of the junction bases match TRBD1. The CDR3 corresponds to CASSWTGMNEKLFF. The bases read TGTGCCAGCAGTTGGACAGGGATGAATGAAAAACTGTTTTTT.